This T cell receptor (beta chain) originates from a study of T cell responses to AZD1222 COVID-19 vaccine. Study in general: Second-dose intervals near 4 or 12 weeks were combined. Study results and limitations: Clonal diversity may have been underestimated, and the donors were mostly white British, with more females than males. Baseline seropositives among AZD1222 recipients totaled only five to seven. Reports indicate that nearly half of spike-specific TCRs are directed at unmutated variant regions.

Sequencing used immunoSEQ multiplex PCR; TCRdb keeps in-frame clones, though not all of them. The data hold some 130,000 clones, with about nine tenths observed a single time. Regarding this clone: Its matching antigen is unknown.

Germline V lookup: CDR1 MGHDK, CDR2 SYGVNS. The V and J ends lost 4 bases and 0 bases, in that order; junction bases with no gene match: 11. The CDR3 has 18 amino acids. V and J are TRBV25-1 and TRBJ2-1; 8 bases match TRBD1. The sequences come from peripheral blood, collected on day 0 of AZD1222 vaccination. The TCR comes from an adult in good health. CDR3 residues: CASSGGRGRSSSYNEQFF. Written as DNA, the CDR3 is TGTGCCAGCAGTGGAGGCAGGGGGCGGTCGAGCTCCTACAATGAGCAGTTCTTC.